This T cell receptor beta chain was captured by sequencing in a study of T-cell reconstitution after alpha-beta-depleted transplantation in children. Study-level points and caveats: Reportedly, only several hundred clones from non-depleted graft cells drove alpha-beta T-cell counts at about two months. Surviving thymic progenitors and recipient T cells were the source of high TCRbeta diversity at day 60 in some patients.

This clonotype occurred many times. Its antigen remains unknown. CDR1 is SGHRS, CDR2 YFSETQ, per germline. The CDR3 spans 13 residues. V lost 4 bases and J 11 bases, leaving 13 bases between the germline ends. The library targeted TCRbeta and was prepared with unique molecular identifiers. A single record per CDR3 protein comes from TCRdb applying MiXCR to the PCR reads. Of 700,000 to 950,000 distinct CDR3 sequences listed, approximately 15% are singletons. The rearrangement links TRBV5-1 to TRBJ1-6; D not resolved. This TCR derives from a male patient aged 10 to 17 who had a stem cell transplant for acute lymphoblastic leukemia, so the T cells may come from the graft donor. Source: PBMCs, mostly from graft donor cells, taken 360 days after TCRalphabeta/CD19-depleted stem cell transplant. CDR3: CASSTGEQAPLHF. The CDR3 DNA follows: TGCGCCAGCAGCACCGGAGAGCAGGCACCCCTCCACTTT. Variable domain in full (rest from reference TRBV5-1 and TRBJ1-6): KAGVTQTPRYLIKTRGQQVTLSCSPISGHRSVSWYQQTPGQGLQFLFEYFSETQRNKGNFPGRFSGRQFSNSRSEMNVSTLELGDSALYLCASSTGEQAPLHFGNGTRLTVT.